One T cell receptor beta chain is described in this entry. The data derive from a study of T cells after somatic rescue of genetic block. Germline assignment: CDR1 SGHVS and CDR2 FNYEAQ. V was trimmed by 0 bases and J by 3 bases, leaving 17 bases between them. The CDR3 contains 18 residues. Sequenced by immunoSEQ multiplex PCR; TCRdb stores in-frame clones only, minus some. The sample records 80,000 to 90,000 clones, 75% to 90% being singletons. The V call is TRBV7-6, the J call TRBJ2-2; D gene unclear. The sequenced sample was peripheral blood mononuclear cells (PBMCs). The receptor was derived from a woman aged 18-30 years. For the CDR3, the DNA is TGTGCCAGCAGCTTAGCCGTATGGGTCGATACGGACACCGGGGAGCTGTTTTTT. Encoded protein: CASSLAVWVDTDTGELFF.